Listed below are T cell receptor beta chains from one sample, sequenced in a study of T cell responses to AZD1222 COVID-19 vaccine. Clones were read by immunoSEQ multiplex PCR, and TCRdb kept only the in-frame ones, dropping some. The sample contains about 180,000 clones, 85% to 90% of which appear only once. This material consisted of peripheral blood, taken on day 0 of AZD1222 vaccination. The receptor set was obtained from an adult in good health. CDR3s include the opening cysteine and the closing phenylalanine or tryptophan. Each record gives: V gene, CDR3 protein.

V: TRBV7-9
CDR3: CASSLGNQPQHF

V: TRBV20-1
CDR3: CSASPPRGGPQETQYF

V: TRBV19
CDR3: CASSTKTGAMNTEAFF

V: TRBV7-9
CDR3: CASSPDRANYGYTF

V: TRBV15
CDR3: CATSRVSQETQYF

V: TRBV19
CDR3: CASSIDGPSGGYNEQFF

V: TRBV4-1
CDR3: CASSQFPQGRGEKLFF

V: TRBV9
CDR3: CASSRTGGEAFF

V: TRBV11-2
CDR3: CASSLAMELQETQYF

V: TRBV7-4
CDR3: CASSPRGLATEAFF

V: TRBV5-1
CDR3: CASSWPDSGMNTEAFF

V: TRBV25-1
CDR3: CASSDSPGKAGIGPLHF

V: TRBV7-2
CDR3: CASSSIHDTGNEKLFF

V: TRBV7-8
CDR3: CASSLGQGSNQPQHF

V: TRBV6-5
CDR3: CASSLLLGYEQYF

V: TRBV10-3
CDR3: CAISDRGYGYTF

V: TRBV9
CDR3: CASTLGVGQNTEAFF

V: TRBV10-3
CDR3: CAISDPQIGRAFF

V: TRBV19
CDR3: CASSIETTVNYGYTF

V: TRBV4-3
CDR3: CASSQERTEFWGSYNSPLHF

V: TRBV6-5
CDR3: CASSYGGGAMNEQFF

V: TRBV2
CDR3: CASSLFDEQFF

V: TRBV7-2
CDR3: CASRREGVTDTQYF

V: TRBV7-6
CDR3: CASSLNAGVRTGELFF

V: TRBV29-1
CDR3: CSVATSGGRDTQYF

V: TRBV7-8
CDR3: CASSLRSQSQSEQYF

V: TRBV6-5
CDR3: CASSHGGEETQYF

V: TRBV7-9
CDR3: CASSPSVGRVNTEAFF

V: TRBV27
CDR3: CASSDRAMTLNEQYF